Below are 6 T cell receptor beta chains sequenced from a single sample in a study of blood T cell repertoires in COVID-19. Sequencing used immunoSEQ multiplex PCR; TCRdb keeps in-frame clones, though not all of them. The table has tens of thousands of clones, 65% to 90% seen once. The sample consisted of peripheral blood. These TCRs come from a man aged 55-75 years with acute or convalescent COVID-19.

The chain employs TRBV27 and TRBJ2-2; 7 bases agree with TRBD1. This CDR3 comprises 15 residues. The V and J ends lost 5 bases and 2 bases, in that order; junction bases with no gene match: 5. Germline V gene data show CDR1 as MNHEY and CDR2 as SMNVEV (reference sequence). For the CDR3, the DNA is TGTGCCAGCAGTCCCGGGACAGTAAACACCGGGGAGCTGTTTTTT. Amino acid sequence: CASSPGTVNTGELFF.

This rearrangement joins TRBV6-6 to TRBJ2-2; D gene ambiguous. V was trimmed by 6 bases and J by 7 bases, leaving 18 bases between them. CDR1 and CDR2 from the germline V gene are MNHNY and SVGAGI (reference sequence). CDR3 length: 15 amino acids. The CDR3 reads CASSNQRVLGGELFF. CDR3 DNA sequence: TGTGCCAGCAGCAACCAACGGGTTCTTGGCGGGGAGCTGTTTTTT.

In its sample, this clone was seen a few times. This chain connects TRBV5-6 to TRBJ2-7; 7 bases agree with TRBD1. The germline CDR1 and CDR2 sequences are SGHDT and YYEEEE. V lost 2 bases to trimming and J lost 2 bases; unmatched junction nucleotides: 7. This CDR3 comprises 15 residues. CDR3 bases: TGTGCCAGCAGCTTCTTCCGGACAGGAGCCTACGAGCAGTACTTC. Protein product: CASSFFRTGAYEQYF.

This clone was detected only once. The V call is TRBV5-4, the J call TRBJ2-1; TRBD2 aligns across 12 bases. Unmatched junction bases numbered 10, after V lost 5 bases and J lost 7 bases. CDR1 and CDR2 (germline): SGHNT, YYREEE (reference sequence). The CDR3 sequence is 16 residues long. The CDR3 region has the DNA TGTGCCAGCAGTTCAATGACTAGCGGGGGAGAAAATGAGCAGTTCTTC. This codes for CASSSMTSGGENEQFF.

The chain employs TRBV5-1 and TRBJ2-5; TRBD1 is a possible D gene (5 bases). CDR3 length: 14 residues. Trimming removed 4 bases at V and 4 bases at J, with 14 bases between. Germline assignment: CDR1 SGHRS and CDR2 YFSETQ. The CDR3 region is CASSVQGWGETQYF. CDR3 DNA sequence: TGCGCCAGCAGCGTCCAGGGTTGGGGAGAGACCCAGTACTTC. Together with reference TRBV5-1 and TRBJ2-5, the CDR3 gives the full variable domain: KAGVTQTPRYLIKTRGQQVTLSCSPISGHRSVSWYQQTPGQGLQFLFEYFSETQRNKGNFPGRFSGRQFSNSRSEMNVSTLELGDSALYLCASSVQGWGETQYFGPGTRLLVL.

This clone was observed a single time. The V and J genes are TRBV10-1 and TRBJ2-7, with 9 bases aligning to TRBD1. With V trimmed by 5 bases and J by 3 bases, 2 bases remained unmatched. Germline loops: CDR1 WNHNN, CDR2 SYGVQD (reference sequence). This CDR3 region has 13 residues. CDR3: CASSRGQGYEQYF. CDR3 nucleotide sequence: TGCGCCAGCAGTCGGGGACAGGGCTACGAGCAGTACTTC.